This T cell receptor (beta chain) was observed in a study of response to subunit inactivated influenza vaccine. General study findings and limits: Each seasonal influenza vaccination, the authors suggested, recruits few new T cells.

This clonotype has only a few counts. The antigen remains unidentified. Unmatched junction bases numbered 5, after V lost 4 bases and J lost 3 bases. CDR3 length: 16 amino acids. The germline V gene encodes CDR1 KGHDR and CDR2 SFDVKD. Each CDR3 protein gets one entry after TCRdb re-called the RT-PCR reads with MiXCR. Of about 650,000 distinct CDR3 sequences listed, less than 15% were seen once; the top ten hold roughly 7.6%. The rearrangement joins TRBV24-1 to TRBJ2-5; 12 bases map to TRBD2. This sequence originates from a man aged 50 to 59 who received an inactivated influenza vaccine. This material consisted of PBMCs from blood, taken 14 to 15 days before vaccination. CDR3: CATSDRTSGTEETQYF. The CDR3 coding sequence is TGTGCCACCAGTGACCGGACTAGCGGGACCGAAGAGACCCAGTACTTC.